The T cell receptor (beta chain) described here comes from a study of T cell responses to AZD1222 COVID-19 vaccine. Germline values: CDR1 MRHNA, CDR2 SNTAGT. This CDR3 spans 16 amino acids. The V segment lost 0 bases and the J segment 8 bases; nucleotides outside the gene matches: 5. Only in-frame clones appear in the TCRdb table, and some are missing; sequencing was by immunoSEQ multiplex PCR. Of about 110,000 clones in the sample, roughly 84% were seen once. Source: peripheral blood, taken on day 0 of AZD1222 vaccination. The V call is TRBV6-4, the J call TRBJ1-6, with 9 bases that match TRBD1. The receptor was isolated from an adult in good health. CDR3 region: CASSDSGQGQHSPLHF. The DNA for the CDR3 is TGTGCCAGCAGTGACTCAGGACAGGGGCAACATTCACCCCTCCACTTT.